These T cell receptor beta chains were read from a single sample in a study of CD8 T cells in ankylosing spondylitis. TCRdb re-called the 5' RACE reads through MiXCR, storing one row per CDR3 protein. This sample has over 200,000 distinct CDR3 sequences; 18% occur once, and the top ten carry about 42%. The material sequenced was blood, either unsorted or a sorted T cell fraction (not recorded which). The source is a male donor with ankylosing spondylitis. The CDR3 runs from the conserved cysteine through the conserved F or W. A D gene is named only where the DNA matches it firmly. Expanded clones get a size class; other rows say once, few or many, or leave the size out.

>NA|TRBV4-3|TRBJ2-7|few
CASSQEVGSYYEQYF
TGCGCCAGCAGCCAAGAAGTGGGCAGCTACTACGAGCAGTACTTC
>NA|TRBV19|TRBJ1-1|few
CASSIGGSEAFF
TGTGCCAGTAGTATCGGGGGCTCTGAAGCTTTCTTT
>TRBD2|TRBV10-3|TRBJ2-7|few
CAISDPGTTYEQYF
TGTGCCATCAGTGACCCCGGGACTACCTACGAGCAGTACTTC
>TRBD1|TRBV29-1|TRBJ2-7|NA
CSVVGGTGSYEQYF
TGCAGCGTTGTAGGGGGGACAGGGAGCTACGAGCAGTACTTC
>TRBD1|TRBV2|TRBJ2-7|few
CASTGTGGFSYEQYF
TGTGCCAGCACCGGGACAGGGGGCTTTAGCTACGAGCAGTACTTC
>NA|TRBV29-1|TRBJ2-7|few
CSFREGTYEQYF
TGCAGCTTCCGAGAAGGGACCTACGAGCAGTACTTC
>TRBD1|TRBV15|TRBJ2-1|few
CATGTGLYNEQFF
TGTGCCACCGGGACAGGGCTTTACAATGAGCAGTTCTTC
>NA|TRBV7-8|TRBJ1-4|NA
CASSSGWDGSTNEKLFF
TGTGCCAGCAGCTCTGGATGGGACGGCTCAACTAATGAAAAACTGTTTTTT
>NA|TRBV4-1|TRBJ2-7|NA
CASSQDRGTDFYEQYF
TGCGCCAGCAGCCAAGATCGAGGGACGGACTTCTACGAGCAGTACTTC
>TRBD1|TRBV6-2/TRBV6-3|TRBJ2-2|many
CASSYTPGQGTGELFF
TGTGCCAGCAGTTATACGCCGGGACAGGGCACCGGGGAGCTGTTTTTT
>NA|TRBV5-1|TRBJ2-7|many
CASSLTTNYEQYF
TGCGCCAGCAGCCTCACTACCAATTACGAGCAGTACTTC
>NA|TRBV12-3/TRBV12-4|TRBJ2-1|NA
CASSLSATERQFF
TGTGCCAGCAGTTTATCCGCGACCGAAAGGCAGTTCTTC
>TRBD2|TRBV4-2|TRBJ2-1|few
CASSQEWASGSNEQFF
TGTGCCAGCAGCCAAGAATGGGCTAGCGGGAGCAATGAGCAGTTCTTC
>NA|TRBV7-9|TRBJ2-7|NA
CASSPPSGGEQYF
TGTGCCAGCAGCCCACCATCCGGGGGCGAGCAGTACTTC
>TRBD1|TRBV5-1|TRBJ1-1|few
CASRYGQGNTEAFF
TGCGCCAGCAGATACGGACAGGGGAACACTGAAGCTTTCTTT
>NA|TRBV4-1|TRBJ1-4|NA
CASSQDSPQGRANEKLFF
TGCGCCAGCAGCCAAGATTCCCCCCAGGGGCGGGCTAATGAAAAACTGTTTTTT
>TRBD1|TRBV7-8|TRBJ2-7|few
CASSLRTGGREEQYF
TGTGCCAGCAGCTTGAGGACAGGGGGCCGAGAGGAGCAGTACTTC
>NA|TRBV29-1|TRBJ1-2|few
CSVVSGAPYYGYTF
TGCAGCGTTGTGTCGGGGGCGCCCTACTATGGCTACACCTTC
>NA|TRBV29-1|TRBJ2-7|few
CSVGSPGSWEEQYF
TGCAGCGTTGGTTCACCGGGGAGTTGGGAAGAGCAGTACTTC
>NA|TRBV4-1|TRBJ2-5|NA
CASSQDEDYTETQYF
TGCGCCAGCAGCCAAGATGAGGACTACACAGAGACCCAGTACTTC
>NA|TRBV27|TRBJ2-1|NA
CASSLGLKRDEQFF
TGTGCCAGCAGTTTAGGGCTAAAGAGGGATGAGCAGTTCTTC
>NA|TRBV7-9|TRBJ2-2|NA
CASSLVAEGTGELFF
TGTGCCAGCAGCTTAGTCGCGGAGGGCACCGGGGAGCTGTTTTTT
>NA|TRBV24-1|TRBJ2-2|NA
CATSENRLTGELFF
TGTGCCACCAGTGAAAACAGGTTGACCGGGGAGCTGTTTTTT
>NA|TRBV30|TRBJ1-5|few
CAWRAGGQPQHF
TGTGCCTGGAGAGCCGGAGGTCAGCCCCAGCATTTT
>TRBD2|TRBV27|TRBJ2-2|NA
CASSPLSGKITGELFF
TGTGCCAGCAGTCCCCTCAGCGGGAAGATCACCGGGGAGCTGTTTTTT
>TRBD2|TRBV9|TRBJ2-5|NA
CASSVGERDQETQYF
TGTGCCAGCAGCGTAGGTGAGCGGGATCAAGAGACCCAGTACTTC
>NA|TRBV5-1|TRBJ2-7|many
CASSLAVSSYEQYF
TGTGCCAGCAGTTTAGCGGTTAGCTCCTACGAGCAGTACTTC
>NA|TRBV15|TRBJ2-5|NA
CATSGPGIFQETQYF
TGTGCCACCAGCGGTCCAGGGATATTCCAAGAGACCCAGTACTTC
>NA|TRBV29-1|TRBJ1-2|many
CSVEPSYGYTF
TGCAGCGTTGAACCGTCCTATGGCTACACCTTC
>NA|TRBV9|TRBJ1-1|few
CASSVGSTSGYTEAFF
TGTGCCAGCAGCGTAGGTTCCACCTCCGGGTACACTGAAGCTTTCTTT
>TRBD1|TRBV5-1|TRBJ2-7|many
CASSLGQGSYEQYF
TGCGCCAGCAGCTTGGGACAGGGTTCCTACGAGCAGTACTTC
>NA|TRBV6-6|TRBJ1-1|NA
CASSRDVGTEAFF
TGTGCCAGCAGTAGGGACGTGGGCACTGAAGCTTTCTTT
>NA|TRBV12-3/TRBV12-4|TRBJ1-5|NA
CASSPTYQPQHF
TGTGCCAGCAGTCCTACCTATCAGCCCCAGCATTTT
>NA|TRBV9|TRBJ1-4|NA
CASSAGGGEKLFF
TGTGCCAGCAGCGCGGGAGGTGGAGAAAAACTGTTTTTT
>NA|TRBV27|TRBJ2-1|NA
CASSSSAMTQGNEQFF
TGTGCCAGCAGTTCGTCCGCGATGACACAGGGAAATGAGCAGTTCTTC
>NA|TRBV12-3/TRBV12-4|TRBJ2-7|NA
CASGQLSSYEQYF
TGTGCCAGTGGACAGCTGAGCTCCTACGAGCAGTACTTC
>NA|TRBV12-3/TRBV12-4|TRBJ2-3|NA
CATLVQPTDTQYF
TGTGCCACCCTGGTACAGCCTACAGATACGCAGTATTTT
>TRBD1|TRBV12-5|TRBJ1-5|NA
CASGLVRQGQPQHF
TGTGCTAGTGGTTTGGTACGACAGGGGCAGCCCCAGCATTTT
>NA|TRBV27|TRBJ1-5|many
CASSLTGGNQPQHF
TGTGCCAGCAGTTTAACCGGGGGCAATCAGCCCCAGCATTTT
>TRBD1|TRBV12-5|TRBJ2-7|NA
CASGLSTGGSYEQYF
TGTGCTAGTGGTTTGTCTACAGGGGGGAGCTACGAGCAGTACTTC
>NA|TRBV5-6|TRBJ2-5|few
CASSLMAKETQYF
TGTGCCAGCAGCTTGATGGCTAAAGAGACCCAGTACTTC
>NA|TRBV6-5|TRBJ2-5|NA
CASSYLPGQETQYF
TGTGCCAGCAGTTACCTACCGGGCCAAGAGACCCAGTACTTC